This TCR beta chain originates from a study of OX40 agonist ivuxolimab in advanced cancers. Study context: Three patients got partial responses; one had hepatocellular carcinoma and two had cutaneous melanoma. Study results and limitations: Clonal expansion by week 6 occurred in CD4+ and CD8+ blood T cells (at 0.1 to 3.0 mg/kg). The average count of expanded clones was higher among CD8+ T cells than among CD4+.

Here immunoSEQ multiplex PCR was the method, and the copy in TCRdb shows in-frame clones only, minus some. This table holds about 21,000 clones, 74% found once. This clone was observed a handful of times. Its antigen is still unknown. The CDR3 totals 16 residues. V was shortened by 5 bases and J by 1 base, with 17 bases between the two germline ends. Per the germline V gene, CDR1 is SGHVS and CDR2 is FQNEAQ. The material was CD4+ or CD8+ T cells sorted from blood, obtained in a trial of the OX40 agonist ivuxolimab. The rearrangement joins TRBV7-8 to TRBJ1-1; D possibly corresponds to TRBD1 (6 bases). This receptor was identified in an adult with an advanced solid tumor such as melanoma, head and neck, liver or kidney cancer. The CDR3 coding sequence is TGTGCCAGCAGCCGCTTTCGGACGGGACAGAACACTGAAGCTTTCTTT. Its translation is CASSRFRTGQNTEAFF.